Listed below are T cell receptor beta chains from one sample, sequenced in a study of T cell repertoires in ileal Crohn's disease. Clones were sequenced by immunoSEQ multiplex PCR, and TCRdb holds only the in-frame ones, with some missing. This sample yields about 7,400 clones, of which about four fifths are seen a single time; 4.9% belongs to the top ten. The source material was ileal tissue. The receptors here all came from an adult with Crohn's disease. CDR3s include the opening cysteine and the closing phenylalanine or tryptophan.

TRBJ1-2,TRBV9,CASSVGPDRHYGYTF
TRBJ2-5,TRBV7-2,CASSFSPRKTQYF
TRBJ2-7,TRBV5-1,CASSFGGGTYEQYF
TRBJ2-3,TRBV19,CASSPPWTGHTDTQYF
TRBJ2-4,TRBV25-1,CASTPKSGGPSKNIQYF
TRBJ1-4,TRBV18,CASSPRGDEKLFF
TRBJ1-5,TRBV7-2,CASTPDISNQPQHF
TRBJ1-1,TRBV2,CASSVGGGVFNTEAFF
TRBJ2-5,TRBV19,CASRGLRGDQETQYF
TRBJ1-1,TRBV10-3,CAISEHGAGGSNTEAFF
TRBJ1-2,TRBV7-8,CASSLRQVQNYGYTF
TRBJ2-5,TRBV6-5,CASSYRDRERGTQYF
TRBJ2-2,TRBV11-3,CASSGGSENTGELFF
TRBJ1-3,TRBV5-1,CASSRDRASGNTIYF
TRBJ2-7,TRBV10-3,CAISEGGTLLPYEQYF
TRBJ2-7,TRBV7-9,CASSLGAQDPYEQYF
TRBJ2-7,TRBV27,CASSPNGGAGGREQYF
TRBJ2-1,TRBV29-1,CSVGAGWDEQFF
TRBJ2-7,TRBV11-2,CASSLDSGRAYEQYF
TRBJ2-1,TRBV7-8,CASSWGLAGANEQFF
TRBJ1-6,TRBV6-4,CASSEGQENSPLHF
TRBJ1-1,TRBV6-1,CASSERWAAEAFF
TRBJ2-7,TRBV15,CATSRDPGQGTAEQYF
TRBJ2-1,TRBV5-1,CASSGIAGGSYNEQFF
TRBJ2-1,TRBV28,CASSLGGRIYNEQFF
TRBJ2-1,TRBV5-6,CASSSSGPTYNEQFF
TRBJ2-2,TRBV5-4,CASSRGGQGLVQNTGELFF
TRBJ2-1,TRBV25-1,CASRASVSYNEQFF
TRBJ2-7,TRBV11-2,CASSSSGTGDAEQYF